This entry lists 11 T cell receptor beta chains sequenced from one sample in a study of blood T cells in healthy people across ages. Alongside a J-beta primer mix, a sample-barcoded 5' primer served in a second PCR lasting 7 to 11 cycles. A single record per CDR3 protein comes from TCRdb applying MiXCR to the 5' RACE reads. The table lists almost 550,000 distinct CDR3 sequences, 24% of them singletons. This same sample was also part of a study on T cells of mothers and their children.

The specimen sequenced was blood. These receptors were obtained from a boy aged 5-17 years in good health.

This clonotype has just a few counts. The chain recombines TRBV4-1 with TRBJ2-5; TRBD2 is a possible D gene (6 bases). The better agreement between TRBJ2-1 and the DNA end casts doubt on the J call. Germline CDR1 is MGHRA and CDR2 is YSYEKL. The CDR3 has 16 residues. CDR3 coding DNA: TGCGCCAGCAGCGGCGGGATTGGCTCCCAATACAATGAGCAGTTCTTC. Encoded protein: CASSGGIGSQYNEQFF.

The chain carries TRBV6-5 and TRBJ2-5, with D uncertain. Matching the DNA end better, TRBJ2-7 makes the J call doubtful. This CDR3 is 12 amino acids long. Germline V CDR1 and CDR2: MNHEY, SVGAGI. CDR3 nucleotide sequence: TGTGCCAGCGCGGCCAGTTCCCACGAGCAGTACTTC. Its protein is CASAASSHEQYF.

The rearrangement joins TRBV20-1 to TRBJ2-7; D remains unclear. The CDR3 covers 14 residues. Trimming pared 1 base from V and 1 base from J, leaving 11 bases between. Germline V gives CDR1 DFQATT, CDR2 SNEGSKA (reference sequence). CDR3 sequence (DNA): TGCAGTGCTAGAGGCCTGGATGATTCCTACGAGCAGTACTTC. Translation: CSARGLDDSYEQYF.

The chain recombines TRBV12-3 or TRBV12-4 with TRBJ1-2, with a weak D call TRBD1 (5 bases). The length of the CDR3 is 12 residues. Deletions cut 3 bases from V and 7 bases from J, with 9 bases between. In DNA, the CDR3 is TGTGCCAGCAGTTTGGGGCAGGCTGGCTACACCTTC. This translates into CASSLGQAGYTF.

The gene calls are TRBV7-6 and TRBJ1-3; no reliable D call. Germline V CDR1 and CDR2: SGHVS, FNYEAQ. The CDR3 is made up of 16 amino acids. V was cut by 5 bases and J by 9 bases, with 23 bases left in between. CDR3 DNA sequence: TGTGCCAGCAGCGCCCAGAGCCCAGGAGATCCATCCACCATATATTTT. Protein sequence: CASSAQSPGDPSTIYF.

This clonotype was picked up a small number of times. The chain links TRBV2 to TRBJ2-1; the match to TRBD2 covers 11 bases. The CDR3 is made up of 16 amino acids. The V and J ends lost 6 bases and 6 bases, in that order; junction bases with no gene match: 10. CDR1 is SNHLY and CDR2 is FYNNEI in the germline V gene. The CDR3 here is CASRERLAGRCNEQFF. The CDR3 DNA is TGTGCCAGCAGGGAGCGACTAGCGGGGAGGTGCAATGAGCAGTTCTTC.

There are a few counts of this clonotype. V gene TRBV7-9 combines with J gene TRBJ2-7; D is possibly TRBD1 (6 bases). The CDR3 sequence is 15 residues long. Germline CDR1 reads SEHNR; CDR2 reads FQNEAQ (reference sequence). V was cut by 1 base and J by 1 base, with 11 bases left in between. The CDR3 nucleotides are TGTGCCAGCAGCTTAGTCGGGACACCGTCCTACGAGCAGTACTTC. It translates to CASSLVGTPSYEQYF.

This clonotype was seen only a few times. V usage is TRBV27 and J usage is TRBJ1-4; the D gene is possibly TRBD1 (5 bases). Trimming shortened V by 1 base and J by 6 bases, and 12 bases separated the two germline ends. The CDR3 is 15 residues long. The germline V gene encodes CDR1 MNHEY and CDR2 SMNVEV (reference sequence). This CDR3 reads CASSLFGGWDEKLFF. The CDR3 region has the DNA TGTGCCAGCAGTTTATTCGGGGGGTGGGATGAAAAACTGTTTTTT.

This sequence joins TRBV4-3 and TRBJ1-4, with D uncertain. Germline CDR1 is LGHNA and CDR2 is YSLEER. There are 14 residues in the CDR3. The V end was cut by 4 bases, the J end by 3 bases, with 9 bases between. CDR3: CASSPRWANEKLFF. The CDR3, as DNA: TGCGCCAGCAGCCCCCGCTGGGCTAATGAAAAACTGTTTTTT.

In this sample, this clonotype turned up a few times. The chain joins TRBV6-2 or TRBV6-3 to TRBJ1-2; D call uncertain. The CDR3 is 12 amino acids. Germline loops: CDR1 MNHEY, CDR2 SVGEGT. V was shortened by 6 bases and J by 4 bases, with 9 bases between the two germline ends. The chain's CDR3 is CASSSGAYGYTF. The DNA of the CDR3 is TGTGCCAGCAGCTCAGGAGCCTATGGCTACACCTTC.

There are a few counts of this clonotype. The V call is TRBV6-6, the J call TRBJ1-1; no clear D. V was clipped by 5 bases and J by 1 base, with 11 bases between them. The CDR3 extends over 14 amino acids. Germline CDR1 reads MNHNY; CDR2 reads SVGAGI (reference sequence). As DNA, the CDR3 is TGTGCCAGCAGTGGAAACACTCAGAACACTGAAGCTTTCTTT. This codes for CASSGNTQNTEAFF.